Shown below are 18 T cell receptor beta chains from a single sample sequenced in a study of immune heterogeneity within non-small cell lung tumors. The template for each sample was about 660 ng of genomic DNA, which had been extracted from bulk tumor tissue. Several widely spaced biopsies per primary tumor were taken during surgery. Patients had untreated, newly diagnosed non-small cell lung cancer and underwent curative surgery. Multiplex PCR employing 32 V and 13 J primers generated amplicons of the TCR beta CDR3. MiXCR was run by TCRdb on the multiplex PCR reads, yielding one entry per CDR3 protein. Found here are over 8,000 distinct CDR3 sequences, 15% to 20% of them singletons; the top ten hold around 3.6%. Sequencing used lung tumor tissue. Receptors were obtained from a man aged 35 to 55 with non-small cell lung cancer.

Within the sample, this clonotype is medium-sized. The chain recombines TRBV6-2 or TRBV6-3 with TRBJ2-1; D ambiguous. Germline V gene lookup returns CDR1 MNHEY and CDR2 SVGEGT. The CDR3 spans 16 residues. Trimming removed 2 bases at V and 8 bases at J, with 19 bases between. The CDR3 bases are TGTGCCAGCAGTTACCTCGCCAGGTACGGCTTCCATGAGCAGTTCTTC. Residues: CASSYLARYGFHEQFF.

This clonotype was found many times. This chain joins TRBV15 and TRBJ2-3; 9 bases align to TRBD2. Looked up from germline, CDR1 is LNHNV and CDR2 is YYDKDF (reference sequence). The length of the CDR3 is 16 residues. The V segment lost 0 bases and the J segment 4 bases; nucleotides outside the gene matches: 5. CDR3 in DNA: TGTGCCACCAGCAGAGAATTGCGGGAGGGGTCAGATACGCAGTATTTT. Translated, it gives CATSRELREGSDTQYF. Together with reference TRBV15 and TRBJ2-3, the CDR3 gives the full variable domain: DAMVIQNPRYQVTQFGKPVTLSCSQTLNHNVMYWYQQKSSQAPKLLFHYYDKDFNNEADTPDNFQSRRPNTSFCFLDIRSPGLGDTAMYLCATSRELREGSDTQYFGPGTRLTVL.

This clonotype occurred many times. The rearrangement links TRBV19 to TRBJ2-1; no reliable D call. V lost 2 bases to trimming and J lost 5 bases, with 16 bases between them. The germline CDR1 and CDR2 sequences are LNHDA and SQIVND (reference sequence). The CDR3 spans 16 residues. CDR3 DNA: TGTGCCAGTAGTATACGGTCAGGCGTTACGCACAATGAGCAGTTCTTC. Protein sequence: CASSIRSGVTHNEQFF.

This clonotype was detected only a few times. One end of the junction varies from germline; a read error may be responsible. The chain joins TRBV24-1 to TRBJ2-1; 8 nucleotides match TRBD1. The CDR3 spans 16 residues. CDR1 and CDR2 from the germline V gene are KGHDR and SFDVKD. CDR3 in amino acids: CATGDLTGDRYNEQFF. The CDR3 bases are TGTGCCACCGGTGATTTGACAGGGGACCGTTACAATGAGCAGTTCTTC.

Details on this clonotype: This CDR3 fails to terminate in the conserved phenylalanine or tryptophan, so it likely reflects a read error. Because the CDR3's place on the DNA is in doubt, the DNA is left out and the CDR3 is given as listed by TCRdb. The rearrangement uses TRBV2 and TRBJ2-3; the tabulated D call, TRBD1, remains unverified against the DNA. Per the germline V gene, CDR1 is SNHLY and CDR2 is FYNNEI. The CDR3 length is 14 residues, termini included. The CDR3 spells CARDRVSYEQYFGP.

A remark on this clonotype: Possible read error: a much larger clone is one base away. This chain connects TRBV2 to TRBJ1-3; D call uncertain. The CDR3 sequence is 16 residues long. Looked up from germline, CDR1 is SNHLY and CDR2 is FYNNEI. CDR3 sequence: CASSHTSEASANTIYF. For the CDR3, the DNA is TGTGCCAGCAGCCATACAAGCGAGGCTTCTGCAAACACCATATATTTT.

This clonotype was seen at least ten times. The CDR3 reads CASFGSYQPQHF. The CDR3 DNA reads TGTGCCAGCTTCGGGTCTTATCAGCCCCAGCATTTT. J is TRBJ1-5 and V is TRBV28; unclear D gene. Germline V gene lookup returns CDR1 MDHEN and CDR2 SYDVKM. V was shortened by 8 bases and J by 5 bases, with 10 bases between the two germline ends. This CDR3 has 12 amino acids.

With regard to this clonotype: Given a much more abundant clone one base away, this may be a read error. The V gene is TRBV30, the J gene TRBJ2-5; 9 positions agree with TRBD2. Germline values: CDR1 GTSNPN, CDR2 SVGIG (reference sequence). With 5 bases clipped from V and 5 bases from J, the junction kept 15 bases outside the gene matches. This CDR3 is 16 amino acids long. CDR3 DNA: TGTGCCTGGGACCGGTGGGGCGGGGGGGCCGGGGAGACCCAGTACTTC. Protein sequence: CAWDRWGGGAGETQYF.

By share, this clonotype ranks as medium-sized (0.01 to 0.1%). The CDR3 sequence: CATKKGRPYEQYF. The DNA for the CDR3 is TGTGCCACAAAAAAAGGCAGGCCCTACGAGCAGTACTTC. This chain joins TRBV6-2 or TRBV6-3 and TRBJ2-7; D ambiguous. The germline V gene encodes CDR1 MNHEY and CDR2 SVGEGT. V was shortened by 10 bases and J by 2 bases, with 15 bases between the two germline ends. The CDR3 covers 13 residues.

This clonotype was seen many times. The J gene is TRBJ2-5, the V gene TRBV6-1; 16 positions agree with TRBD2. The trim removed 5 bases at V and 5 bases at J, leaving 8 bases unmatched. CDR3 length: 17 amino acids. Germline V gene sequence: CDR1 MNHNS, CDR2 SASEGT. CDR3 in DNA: TGTGCCAGCAGTCCGGGGACTAGCGGGGGGGCATGGGAGACCCAGTACTTC. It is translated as CASSPGTSGGAWETQYF.

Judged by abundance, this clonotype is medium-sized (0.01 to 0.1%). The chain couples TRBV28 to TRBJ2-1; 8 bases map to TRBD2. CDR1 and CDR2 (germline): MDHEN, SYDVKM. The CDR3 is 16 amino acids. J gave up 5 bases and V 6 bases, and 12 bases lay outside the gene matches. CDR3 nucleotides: TGTGCCAGCAGCTACCCGGGAGGGTGGGGGAACAATGAGCAGTTCTTC. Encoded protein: CASSYPGGWGNNEQFF.

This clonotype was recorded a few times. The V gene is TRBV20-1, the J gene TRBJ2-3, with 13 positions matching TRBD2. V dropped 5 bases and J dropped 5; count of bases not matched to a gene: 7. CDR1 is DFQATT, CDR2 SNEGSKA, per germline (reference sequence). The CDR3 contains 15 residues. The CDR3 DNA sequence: TGCAGTGCTGGCCCAACTAGCGGGGGGGGAGATACGCAGTATTTT. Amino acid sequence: CSAGPTSGGGDTQYF.

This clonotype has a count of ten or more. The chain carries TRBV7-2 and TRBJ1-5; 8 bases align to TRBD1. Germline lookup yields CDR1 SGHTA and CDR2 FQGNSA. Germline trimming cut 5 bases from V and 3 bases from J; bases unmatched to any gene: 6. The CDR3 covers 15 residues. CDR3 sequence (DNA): TGTGCCAGCAGCGGTGGGACAGGTCTCAATCAGCCCCAGCATTTT. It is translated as CASSGGTGLNQPQHF.

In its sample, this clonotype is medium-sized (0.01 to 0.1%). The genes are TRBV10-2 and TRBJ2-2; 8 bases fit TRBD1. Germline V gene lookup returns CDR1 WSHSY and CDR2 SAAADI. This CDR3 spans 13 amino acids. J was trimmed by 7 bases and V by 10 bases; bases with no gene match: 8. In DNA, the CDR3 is TGCGCCACATTGGACAGGGCGGGCGGGGAGCTGTTTTTT. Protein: CATLDRAGGELFF.

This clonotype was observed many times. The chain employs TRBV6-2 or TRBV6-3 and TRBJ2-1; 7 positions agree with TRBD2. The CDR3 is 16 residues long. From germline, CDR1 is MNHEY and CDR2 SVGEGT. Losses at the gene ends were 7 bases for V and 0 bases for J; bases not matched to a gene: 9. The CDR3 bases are TGTGCCAGCATGTCATGGGGGGAGGGCTCCTACAATGAGCAGTTCTTC. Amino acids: CASMSWGEGSYNEQFF.

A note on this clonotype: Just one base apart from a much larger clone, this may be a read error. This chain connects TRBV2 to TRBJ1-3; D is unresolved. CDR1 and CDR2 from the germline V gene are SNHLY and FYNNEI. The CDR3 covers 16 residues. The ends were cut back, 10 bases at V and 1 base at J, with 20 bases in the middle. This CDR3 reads CANSHTSEASGNTIYF. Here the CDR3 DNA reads TGTGCCAACAGCCATACAAGCGAGGCTTCTGGAAACACCATATATTTT.

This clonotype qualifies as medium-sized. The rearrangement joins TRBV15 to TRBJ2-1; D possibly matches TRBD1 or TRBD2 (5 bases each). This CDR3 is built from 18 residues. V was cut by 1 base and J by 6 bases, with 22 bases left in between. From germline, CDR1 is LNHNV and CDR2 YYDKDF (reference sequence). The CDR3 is CATSRVEGLWLGSNEQFF. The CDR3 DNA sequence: TGTGCCACCAGCAGAGTAGAGGGGCTTTGGTTGGGAAGCAATGAGCAGTTCTTC.

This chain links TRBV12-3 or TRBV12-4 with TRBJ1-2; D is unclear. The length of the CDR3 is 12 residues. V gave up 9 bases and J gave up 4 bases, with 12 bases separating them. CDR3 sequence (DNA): TGTGCCAGTCTAGAGAGTGGCTATGGCTACACCTTC. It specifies CASLESGYGYTF.